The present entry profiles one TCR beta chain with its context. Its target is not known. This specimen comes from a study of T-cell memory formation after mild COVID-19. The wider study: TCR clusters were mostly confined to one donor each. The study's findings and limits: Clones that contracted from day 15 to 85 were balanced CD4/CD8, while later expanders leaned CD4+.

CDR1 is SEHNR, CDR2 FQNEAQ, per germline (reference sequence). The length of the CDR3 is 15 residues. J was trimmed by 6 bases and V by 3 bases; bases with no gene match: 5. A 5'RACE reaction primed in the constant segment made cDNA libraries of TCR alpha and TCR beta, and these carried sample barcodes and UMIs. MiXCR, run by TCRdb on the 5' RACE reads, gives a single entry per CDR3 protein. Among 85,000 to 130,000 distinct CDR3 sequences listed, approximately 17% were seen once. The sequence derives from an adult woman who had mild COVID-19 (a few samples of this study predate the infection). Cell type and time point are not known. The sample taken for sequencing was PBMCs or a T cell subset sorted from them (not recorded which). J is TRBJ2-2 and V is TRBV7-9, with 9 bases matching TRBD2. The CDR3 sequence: CASSLVAGASGELFF. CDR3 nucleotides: TGTGCCAGCAGCTTGGTAGCGGGAGCTTCCGGGGAGCTGTTTTTT.